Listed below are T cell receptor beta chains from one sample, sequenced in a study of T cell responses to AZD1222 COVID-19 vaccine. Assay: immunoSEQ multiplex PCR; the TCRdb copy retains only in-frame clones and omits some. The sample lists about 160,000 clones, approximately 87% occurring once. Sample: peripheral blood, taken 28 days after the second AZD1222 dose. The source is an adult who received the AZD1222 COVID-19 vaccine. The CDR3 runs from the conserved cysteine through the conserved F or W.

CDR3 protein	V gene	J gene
CASSIGTANEQFF	TRBV19	TRBJ2-1
CASSPSGGPSGTQYF	TRBV19	TRBJ2-5
CSVESGVGYGYTF	TRBV29-1	TRBJ1-2
CASSVVSSLAQFF	TRBV2	TRBJ2-1
CATEVNDREGQPQHF	TRBV19	TRBJ1-5
CASSFIGAPGGYTF	TRBV27	TRBJ1-2
CATGDKRGGRNEQFF	TRBV19	TRBJ2-1
CASSADNNQPQHF	TRBV9	TRBJ1-5
CASSLGTDSLLTF	TRBV12-3/TRBV12-4	TRBJ1-2
CASSLRPEGGSNQPQHF	TRBV28	TRBJ1-5
CAWTPTANTEAFF	TRBV30	TRBJ1-1
CATSSRQLGTGNTIYF	TRBV15	TRBJ1-3
CASSETGKGIF	TRBV6-1	TRBJ2-1
CASSDFLEGGATNEKLFF	TRBV6-1	TRBJ1-4
CASSLNSGEQFF	TRBV7-8	TRBJ2-1
CASSSRGTGDYGYTF	TRBV7-2	TRBJ1-2
CASSPLKGSYTF	TRBV3-1/TRBV3-2	TRBJ1-2
CASSFLGEGGYTF	TRBV7-9	TRBJ1-2
CASSPGRLNYGYTF	TRBV3-1/TRBV3-2	TRBJ1-2
CAWSPLRGVVSAEAFF	TRBV30	TRBJ1-1
CASSEEVSYEQYF	TRBV2	TRBJ2-7
CASRSGTLYNEQFF	TRBV4-2	TRBJ2-1
CASSLTPSTDTQYF	TRBV5-1	TRBJ2-3
CASSLGQAEDEQFF	TRBV5-1	TRBJ2-1
CASSDGGKEQFF	TRBV10-2	TRBJ2-1
CASSYRWEGNQPQHF	TRBV6-5	TRBJ1-5
CASSPGLAGGQETQYF	TRBV3-1/TRBV3-2	TRBJ2-5
CASSQGPVLKLFF	TRBV14	TRBJ2-2
CASSKGSNQPQHF	TRBV18	TRBJ1-5
CASTTPSFGNTIYF	TRBV19	TRBJ1-3
CATSRGPKETQYF	TRBV15	TRBJ2-5
CASSGTVNSNQPQHF	TRBV2	TRBJ1-5